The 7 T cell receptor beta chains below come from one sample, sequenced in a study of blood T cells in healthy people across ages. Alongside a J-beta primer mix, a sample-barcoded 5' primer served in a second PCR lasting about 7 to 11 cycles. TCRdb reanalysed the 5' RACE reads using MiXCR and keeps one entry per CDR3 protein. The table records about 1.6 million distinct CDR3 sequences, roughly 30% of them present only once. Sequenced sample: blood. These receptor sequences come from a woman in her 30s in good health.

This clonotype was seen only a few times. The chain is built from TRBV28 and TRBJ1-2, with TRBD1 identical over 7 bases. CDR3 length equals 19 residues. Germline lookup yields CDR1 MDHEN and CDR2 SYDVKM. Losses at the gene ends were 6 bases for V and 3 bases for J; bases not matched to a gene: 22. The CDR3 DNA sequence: TGTGCCAGCAGAAAAGATCCCGCCCGGACAGGAGGAGGGGACTATGGCTACACCTTC. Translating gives CASRKDPARTGGGDYGYTF.

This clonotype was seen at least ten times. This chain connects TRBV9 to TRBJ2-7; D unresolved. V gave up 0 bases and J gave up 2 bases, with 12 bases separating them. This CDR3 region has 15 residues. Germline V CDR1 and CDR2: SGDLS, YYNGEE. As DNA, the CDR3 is TGTGCCAGCAGCGTAGACCCGATCGGTACCTACGAGCAGTACTTC. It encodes CASSVDPIGTYEQYF.

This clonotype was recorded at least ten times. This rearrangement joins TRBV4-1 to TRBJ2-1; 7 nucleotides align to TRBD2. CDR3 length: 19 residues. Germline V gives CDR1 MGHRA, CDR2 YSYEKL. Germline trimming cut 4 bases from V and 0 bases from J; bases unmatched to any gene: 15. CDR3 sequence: CASSLEAPLAQSSYNEQFF. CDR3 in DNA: TGCGCCAGCAGCCTAGAGGCCCCACTAGCGCAGAGCTCCTACAATGAGCAGTTCTTC.

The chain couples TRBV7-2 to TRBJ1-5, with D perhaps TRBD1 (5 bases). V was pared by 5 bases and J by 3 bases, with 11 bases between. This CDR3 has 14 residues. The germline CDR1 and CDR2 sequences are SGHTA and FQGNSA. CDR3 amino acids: CASSHRDPNQPQHF. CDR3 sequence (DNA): TGTGCCAGCAGCCACCGGGACCCCAATCAGCCCCAGCATTTT.

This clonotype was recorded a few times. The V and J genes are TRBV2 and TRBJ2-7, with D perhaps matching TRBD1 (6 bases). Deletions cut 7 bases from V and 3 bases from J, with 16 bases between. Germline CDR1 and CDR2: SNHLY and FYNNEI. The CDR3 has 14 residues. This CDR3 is CASTSGQTFYEQYF. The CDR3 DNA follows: TGTGCCAGCACTTCGGGACAAACCTTCTACGAGCAGTACTTC.

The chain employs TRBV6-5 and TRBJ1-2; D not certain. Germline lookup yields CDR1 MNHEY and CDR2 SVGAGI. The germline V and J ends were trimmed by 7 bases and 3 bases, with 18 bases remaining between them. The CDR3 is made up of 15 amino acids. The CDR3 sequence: CASMPQLDGHYGYTF. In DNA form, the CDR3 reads TGTGCCAGCATGCCCCAATTGGACGGACACTATGGCTACACCTTC.

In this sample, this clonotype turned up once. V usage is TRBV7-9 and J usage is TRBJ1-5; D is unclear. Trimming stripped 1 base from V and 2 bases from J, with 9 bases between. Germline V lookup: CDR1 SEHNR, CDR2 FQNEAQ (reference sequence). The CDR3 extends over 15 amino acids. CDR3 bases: TGTGCCAGCAGCTTAGGGCACCCTGGCAATCAGCCCCAGCATTTT. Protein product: CASSLGHPGNQPQHF.